This T cell receptor (beta chain) was profiled in a study of memory CD4+ T cells and cytomegalovirus serostatus (dated 2019 in TCRdb). Looking at the study overall: The cohort included roughly 35 healthy adults from Belgium, of whom 9 were CMV seropositive and about 25 were CMV seronegative. To replicate a published TCR-based CMV serostatus classifier, the researchers sequenced the CD4+ memory TCRbeta repertoires of a Belgian cohort whose cytomegalovirus serostatus was known.

Remarks on this clone: Its antigen specificity is not known. No much larger clone is present one base from it, and per-base qualities are unavailable.

Genomic DNA was extracted from sorted cells with the Quick-DNA Microprep Kit. TCRbeta DNA was amplified with the immunoSEQ hsTCRbeta kit following the manufacturer's protocol. TCRbeta libraries were sequenced on an Illumina MiSeq instrument. Concerning the study's data processing: Removing out-of-frame sequences left 2,204,828 distinct TCRbeta sequences, an average of around 67,000 per individual. Each individual was scored using the number of 170 or so previously reported CMV-associated TCRbeta sequences that the individual carried and the total number of productive distinct TCRbeta sequences. A beta-binomial model was reimplemented in Python, and random forests from scikit-learn, run with default parameters, were trained on data from the US cohort. Classifier performance on the Belgian cohort was summarized as median AUC with percentile confidence intervals calculated over 10,000 bootstrap iterations. TCRdb's version of the immuneACCESS table is confined to in-frame rearrangements and falls short of the full clone set. An unresolved V gene accounts for under half of the shortfall where checked; the remainder is of unknown origin. That table gives V, J and clone size, and the DNA gave D and trimming. This sample holds 70,000 to 90,000 clones; roughly three quarters were observed only once. Of the sample, 2.5% to 3% falls within the top ten clones.

V drops 8 bases and J drops 0 bases, leaving 14 bases in between. From cysteine to phenylalanine, the CDR3 is 15 amino acids long. Only the CDR3 DNA is retained, 45 bases long and in frame from the first base. Based on the germline V gene (reference sequence), the CDR1 and CDR2 sequences are MNHNY and SVGAGI. Paper-wide results and their limitations: CMV serostatus prediction reached a median bootstrapped AUC of 0.95 with the original framework and 0.91 with a US-trained random forest. On the Belgian cohort, the classifier built on the original framework reached a median bootstrapped AUC of approximately 0.95, with a 95% CI of 0.76-1.00. Unlike the original study, which covered naive and memory CD4+ and CD8+ populations, the Belgian study sequenced only CD4+CD45RO+ memory cells. Among the 160 or so previously reported CMV-associated TCRbeta sequences, some 62 showed up in the CD4+ memory repertoires, with each one found in between one and five individuals. The results were read as suggesting that the CMV-associated TCR signature is, for the most part, present in the CD4+ memory repertoire.

A FACSAria II was used to sort memory CD4+ T cells, defined as single viable CD3+CD4+CD8-CD45RO+ cells. To determine CMV serostatus, a Roche Elecsys assay was used that detects serum IgG against CMV pp150, pp28, p38 and p52. Once the samples were thawed, total CD4+ T cells were enriched through positive selection using CD4 magnetic microbeads. Samples originated from another study that specifically interrogated the CD4+ T cell memory repertoire. Peripheral blood mononuclear cells were isolated and cryopreserved according to standard operating procedures, and serum was kept at -80 degrees C. CD3-PerCP (BW264/56), CD4-APC (RPA-T4), CD45RO-PE (UCHT1) and CD8-Pacific Orange (3B5) antibodies were used for staining, and non-viable cells were excluded with Sytox blue.

Here the chain combines TRBV6-6 and TRBJ1-5, with the identity of the D gene unclear. This TCR came from an adult in good health and CMV-seropositive. Sample: memory CD4+ T cells from blood. This receptor carries the CDR3 CASVSGYYSNQPQHF. The DNA sequence is TGTGCCAGCGTCTCCGGGTACTATAGCAATCAGCCCCAGCATTTT.